This T cell receptor (beta chain) originates from a study of shared clonotypes between healthy human individuals. Study conclusions and caveats: The sharing of roughly 5% of naive CD4 clonotypes was seen across a handful of donors. In general, naive subsets displayed greater estimated richness than memory subsets did.

The data were produced by immunoSEQ multiplex PCR, yet TCRdb's version contains in-frame clones alone and is incomplete. The table lists about 610,000 clones, approximately 96% of them singletons. As for this clone: The antigen remains undetermined.

Only CD45RO-negative cells positively selected for CCR7 counted as naive CD8 cells, so terminally differentiated effector memory CD45RA+ cells were excluded. CDR3 length: 15 amino acids. V was pared by 1 base and J by 5 bases, with 14 bases between. Germline V gives CDR1 LGHNA, CDR2 YNFKEQ. The sample consisted of naive CD8+ T cells sorted from blood. V and J are TRBV4-2 and TRBJ1-1, with a tentative D call TRBD1 (5 bases). This TCR was sampled from a woman younger than 45 in good health. CDR3 in amino acids: CASSQVQGAGTEAFF. CDR3 sequence (DNA): TGTGCCAGCAGCCAAGTCCAGGGCGCGGGGACTGAAGCTTTCTTT.